Below, 17 T cell receptor beta chains from the same sample are listed, as sequenced in a study of response to subunit inactivated influenza vaccine. TCRdb called the RT-PCR reads again in MiXCR, with one record for every CDR3 protein. The data hold 710,000 or so distinct CDR3 sequences, with approximately 14% observed a single time. The input for sequencing was PBMCs from blood, taken approximately 12 days after vaccination. These receptors originate from a man aged 45-65 years who received an inactivated influenza vaccine.

Only a few counts were recorded for this clonotype. V and J are TRBV12-3 or TRBV12-4 and TRBJ1-2; D is undetermined. Trimming pared 1 base from V and 0 bases from J, leaving 12 bases between. CDR3 length: 16 residues. The chain's CDR3 is CASSLGIRRTNYGYTF. The DNA of the CDR3 is TGTGCCAGCAGTTTAGGGATCCGGCGTACTAACTATGGCTACACCTTC.

The chain couples TRBV4-3 to TRBJ2-3, with D possibly TRBD2 on 6 matching bases. The CDR3 is made up of 16 amino acids. Trimming removed 0 bases from V and 4 bases from J, with 14 bases in between. The germline V gene encodes CDR1 LGHNA and CDR2 YSLEER. DNA for the CDR3: TGCGCCAGCAGCCAAGATCCCCAGGGAGGAGCAGATACGCAGTATTTT. This codes for CASSQDPQGGADTQYF.

The sample holds many counts of this clonotype. The V call is TRBV2, the J call TRBJ2-1; possible D gene TRBD2, 5 bases. There are 12 residues in the CDR3. V shed 8 bases and J shed 7 bases, with 12 bases lying between them. Germline assignment: CDR1 SNHLY and CDR2 FYNNEI. CDR3 coding DNA: TGTGCCAGCGTGTCCTTAGCGAATGAGCAGTTCTTC. It specifies CASVSLANEQFF.

The rearrangement uses TRBV7-2 and TRBJ2-2, with D hard to call. Trimming took off 1 base at V and 6 bases at J, with 9 bases between the two ends. This CDR3 has 14 amino acids. Germline lookup yields CDR1 SGHTA and CDR2 FQGNSA. CDR3 sequence reads: CASSLDAGSGELFF. In DNA, the CDR3 is TGTGCCAGCAGCTTAGACGCTGGGTCCGGGGAGCTGTTTTTT.

The chain is built from TRBV20-1 and TRBJ2-7, with 10 bases matching TRBD2. V was clipped by 1 base and J by 7 bases; unmatched bases: 13. This CDR3 has 16 amino acids. In germline, CDR1 is DFQATT, CDR2 SNEGSKA (reference sequence). The CDR3 bases are TGCAGTGCTAGAGCCTCCAGCGGGAGGGCGGGGAGGGAGCAGTACTTC. This gives the protein CSARASSGRAGREQYF.

This clonotype was detected only a few times. The V and J genes are TRBV20-1 and TRBJ2-2, with TRBD1 as a possible D gene (6 bases). CDR1 is DFQATT, CDR2 SNEGSKA, per germline (reference sequence). V was clipped by 0 bases and J by 4 bases, with 12 bases between them. This CDR3 spans 15 amino acids. The CDR3 nucleotides read TGCAGTGCTAGAGATGTACAGGGTTTCACCGGGGAGCTGTTTTTT. It specifies CSARDVQGFTGELFF.

This clonotype was recorded at least ten times. The chain is built from TRBV12-3 or TRBV12-4 and TRBJ2-3; possible D gene TRBD2, 6 bases. V lost 6 bases, J lost 0 bases, and 13 bases lay in between. This CDR3 spans 15 amino acids. CDR3 in amino acids: CASRATGGSTDTQYF. As DNA, the CDR3 is TGTGCCAGCAGAGCCACCGGGGGAAGCACAGATACGCAGTATTTT.

This clonotype was observed at least ten times. The chain is built from TRBV7-9 and TRBJ2-1; 8 positions match TRBD2. V was pared by 1 base and J by 10 bases, with 3 bases of the junction left unmatched. The CDR3 contains 13 residues. Germline lookup yields CDR1 SEHNR and CDR2 FQNEAQ (reference sequence). CDR3 sequence reads: CASSLDAGGEQFF. In nucleotides, the CDR3 is TGTGCCAGCAGCTTAGATGCGGGAGGCGAGCAGTTCTTC. Filled out from reference TRBV7-9 and TRBJ2-1, the complete variable domain reads DTGVSQNPRHKITKRGQNVTFRCDPISEHNRLYWYRQTLGQGPEFLTYFQNEAQLEKSRLLSDRFSAERPKGSFSTLEIQRTEQGDSAMYLCASSLDAGGEQFFGPGTRLTVL.

This clonotype appeared a few times. The rearrangement uses TRBV7-2 and TRBJ2-3; TRBD2 is a possible D gene (6 bases). Germline V lookup: CDR1 SGHTA, CDR2 FQGNSA. Trimming removed 0 bases from V and 6 bases from J, with 13 bases in between. The CDR3 is 15 residues long. The DNA of the CDR3 is TGTGCCAGCAGCTTAGCCGGGAGAGTAACGGATACGCAGTATTTT. This gives the protein CASSLAGRVTDTQYF.

This clonotype was counted a few times. V and J are TRBV5-1 and TRBJ2-2, with 8 positions matching TRBD2. Germline CDR1 SGHRS, CDR2 YFSETQ. V was pared by 4 bases and J by 2 bases, with 7 bases of the junction left unmatched. This CDR3 has 16 residues. CDR3 sequence (DNA): TGCGCCAGCAGCCCAGACCTAGCGGGTAACACCGGGGAGCTGTTTTTT. Its protein product is CASSPDLAGNTGELFF. Using reference TRBV5-1 and TRBJ2-2 for the parts outside the CDR3, the full variable domain is KAGVTQTPRYLIKTRGQQVTLSCSPISGHRSVSWYQQTPGQGLQFLFEYFSETQRNKGNFPGRFSGRQFSNSRSEMNVSTLELGDSALYLCASSPDLAGNTGELFFGEGSRLTVL.

V and J are TRBV12-3 or TRBV12-4 and TRBJ2-5, with D maybe TRBD2 (6 bases). The CDR3 has 14 residues. Trimming removed 5 bases from V and 4 bases from J, with 14 bases in between. The CDR3 DNA is TGTGCCAGCAGTCCCCGTGGGGGAGGAGAGACCCAGTACTTC. Its translation is CASSPRGGGETQYF.

This clonotype was seen only a few times. The chain joins TRBV4-3 to TRBJ2-7; no definite D call. Trimming cost V 2 bases and J 6 bases, with 11 bases left between them. The germline gives CDR1 LGHNA, CDR2 YSLEER. The CDR3 extends over 13 amino acids. CDR3 in DNA: TGCGCCAGCAGCCAAATCGGGTCAGGCGAGCAGTACTTC. Translation: CASSQIGSGEQYF.

This clonotype was detected ten times or more. This rearrangement joins TRBV3-1 to TRBJ2-1; 12 bases map to TRBD2. This CDR3 is built from 16 residues. Germline loops: CDR1 LGHDT, CDR2 YNNKEL (reference sequence). Germline trimming cut 1 base from V and 10 bases from J; bases unmatched to any gene: 8. This chain's CDR3 is CASSQAGTSGRLEQFF. CDR3 bases: TGTGCCAGCAGCCAAGCGGGGACTAGCGGGCGGTTGGAGCAGTTCTTC.

This clonotype showed up many times. The chain joins TRBV4-3 to TRBJ2-6; 7 nucleotides line up with TRBD2. The germline CDR1 and CDR2 sequences are LGHNA and YSLEER. J was trimmed by 0 bases and V by 0 bases; bases with no gene match: 2. CDR3 length equals 17 residues. The CDR3 region is CASSQDSGGSGANVLTF. In DNA, the CDR3 is TGCGCCAGCAGCCAAGATTCGGGGGGCTCTGGGGCCAACGTCCTGACTTTC.

The CDR3 is CASSTSGSEETQYF. CDR3 coding DNA: TGTGCCAGCAGCACGTCGGGATCCGAAGAGACCCAGTACTTC. The chain is built from TRBV28 and TRBJ2-5, with D perhaps matching TRBD2 (5 bases). The germline gives CDR1 MDHEN, CDR2 SYDVKM. The germline V and J ends were trimmed by 6 bases and 3 bases, with 14 bases remaining between them. The CDR3 contains 14 residues.

This clonotype was counted a few times. The V call is TRBV10-3, the J call TRBJ1-1; D gene unclear. Looked up from germline, CDR1 is ENHRY and CDR2 is SYGVKD. The CDR3 is 12 residues long. Trimming pared 8 bases from V and 1 base from J, leaving 8 bases between. DNA for the CDR3: TGTGCCATCGGGCGGGGGAACACTGAAGCTTTCTTT. Amino acid sequence: CAIGRGNTEAFF.

The count of this clonotype is one. This chain links TRBV5-5 with TRBJ1-6; 7 nucleotides agree with TRBD1. The V segment lost 2 bases and the J segment 9 bases; nucleotides outside the gene matches: 5. The CDR3 spans 14 residues. Germline V gene lookup returns CDR1 SGHKS and CDR2 YYEKEE (reference sequence). This CDR3 is CASSLTGDGSPLHF. CDR3 DNA sequence: TGTGCCAGCAGCTTAACAGGGGATGGTTCACCCCTCCACTTT.